This TCR beta chain was observed in a study of blood T cell repertoires in COVID-19. Turning to the study itself: In each case, the material was cDNA or gDNA derived from T cells, B-cell-depleted T cells, or PBMCs.

Profiling relied on immunoSEQ multiplex PCR, and the TCRdb table lists in-frame clones only, not all of them. The repertoire includes about 110,000 clones, around 83% of them detected once, and just over 4% sits in the top ten. CDR1 is SGHDT and CDR2 is YYEEEE in the germline V gene. The CDR3 is 16 amino acids. After removal of 7 bases from V and 0 bases from J, the junction contained 11 bases not matched to a gene. This clonotype was obtained from a woman in her sixties or seventies with acute or convalescent COVID-19. Material: peripheral blood. V usage is TRBV5-6 and J usage is TRBJ1-1, with 8 bases aligning to TRBD1. CDR3 in amino acids: CASFRGDRLLNTEAFF. Here the CDR3 DNA reads TGTGCCAGCTTCCGGGGGGACAGGCTGTTGAACACTGAAGCTTTCTTT.